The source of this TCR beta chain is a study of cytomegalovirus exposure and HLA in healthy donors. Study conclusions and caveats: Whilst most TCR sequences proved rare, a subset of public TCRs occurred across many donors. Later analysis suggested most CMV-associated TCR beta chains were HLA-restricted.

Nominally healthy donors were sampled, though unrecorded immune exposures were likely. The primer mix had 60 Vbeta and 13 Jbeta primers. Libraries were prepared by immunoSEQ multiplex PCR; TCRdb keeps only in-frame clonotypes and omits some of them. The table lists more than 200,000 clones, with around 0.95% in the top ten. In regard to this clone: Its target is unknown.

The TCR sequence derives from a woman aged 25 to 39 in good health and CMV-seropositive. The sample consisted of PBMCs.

Written as DNA, the CDR3 is TGTGCCTGGAGTCCCCAGGGAGGGGAGACCCAGTACTTC. This codes for CAWSPQGGETQYF. The chain is built from TRBV30 and TRBJ2-5; 7 bases map to TRBD2. V trimming: 2 bases; J trimming: 5 bases; junction bases outside the gene matches: 5. This CDR3 region has 13 residues. CDR1 and CDR2 from the germline V gene are GTSNPN and SVGIG (reference sequence).